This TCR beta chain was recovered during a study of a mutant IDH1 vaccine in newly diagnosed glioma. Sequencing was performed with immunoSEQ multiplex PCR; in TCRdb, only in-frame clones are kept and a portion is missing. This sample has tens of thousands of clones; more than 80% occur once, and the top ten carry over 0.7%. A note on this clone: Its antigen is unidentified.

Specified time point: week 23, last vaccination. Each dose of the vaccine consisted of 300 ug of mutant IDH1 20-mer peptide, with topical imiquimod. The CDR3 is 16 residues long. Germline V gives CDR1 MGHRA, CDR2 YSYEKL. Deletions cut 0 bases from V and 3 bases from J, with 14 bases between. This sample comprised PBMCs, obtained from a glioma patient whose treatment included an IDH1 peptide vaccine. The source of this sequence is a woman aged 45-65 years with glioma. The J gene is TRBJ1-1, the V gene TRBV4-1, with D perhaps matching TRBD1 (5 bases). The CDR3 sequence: CASSQDLEGLDTEAFF. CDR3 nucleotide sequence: TGCGCCAGCAGCCAAGATCTGGAGGGGCTTGACACTGAAGCTTTCTTT.